This TCR beta chain was identified in a study of T-cell memory formation after mild COVID-19. Study-wide results and caveats: Contracting clones, day 15 to 85, had balanced CD4/CD8, and later expanders favored CD4+.

This clonotype was detected only a few times. Its antigen remains unknown. MiXCR was run by TCRdb on the 5' RACE reads, yielding one entry per CDR3 protein. Here the sample spans approximately 300,000 distinct CDR3 sequences, approximately 15% being singletons. The CDR3 is 16 amino acids. J was trimmed by 8 bases and V by 6 bases; bases with no gene match: 18. This receptor was identified in a man younger than 35 who had mild COVID-19 (a few samples of this study predate the infection). Cell type and time point are not known. V and J are TRBV12-3 or TRBV12-4 and TRBJ1-2; TRBD1 aligns across 7 bases. Sequenced sample: PBMCs or a T cell subset sorted from them (not recorded which). CDR3 nucleotides: TGTGCCAGCAGCCGAGGGATGACAGGGCATTTGGAGGGCTACACCTTC. It is translated as CASSRGMTGHLEGYTF.